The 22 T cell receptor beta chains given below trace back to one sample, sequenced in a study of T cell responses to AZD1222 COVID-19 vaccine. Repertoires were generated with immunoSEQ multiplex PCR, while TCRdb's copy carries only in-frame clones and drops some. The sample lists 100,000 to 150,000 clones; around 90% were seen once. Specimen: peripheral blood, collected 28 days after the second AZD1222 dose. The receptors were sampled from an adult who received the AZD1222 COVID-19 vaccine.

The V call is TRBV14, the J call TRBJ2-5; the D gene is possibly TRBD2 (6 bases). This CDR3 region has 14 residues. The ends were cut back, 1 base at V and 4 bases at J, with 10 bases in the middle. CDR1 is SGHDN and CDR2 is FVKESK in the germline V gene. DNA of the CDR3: TGTGCCAGCAGCCAAGTCGGAGGGAGAGAGACCCAGTACTTC. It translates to CASSQVGGRETQYF.

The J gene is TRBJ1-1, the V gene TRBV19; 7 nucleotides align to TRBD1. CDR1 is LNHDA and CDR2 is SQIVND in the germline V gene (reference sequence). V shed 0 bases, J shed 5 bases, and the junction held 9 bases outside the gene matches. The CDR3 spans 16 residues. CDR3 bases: TGTGCCAGTAGTATAGATCTCCGACAGGGTAGGACTGAAGCTTTCTTT. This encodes CASSIDLRQGRTEAFF. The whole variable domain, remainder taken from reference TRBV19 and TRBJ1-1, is DGGITQSPKYLFRKEGQNVTLSCEQNLNHDAMYWYRQDPGQGLRLIYYSQIVNDFQKGDIAEGYSVSREKKESFPLTVTSAQKNPTAFYLCASSIDLRQGRTEAFFGQGTRLTVV.

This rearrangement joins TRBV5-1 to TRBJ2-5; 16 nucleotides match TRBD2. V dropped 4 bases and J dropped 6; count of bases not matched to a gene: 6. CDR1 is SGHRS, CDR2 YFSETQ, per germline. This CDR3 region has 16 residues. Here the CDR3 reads CASSPGLAGGPQTQYF. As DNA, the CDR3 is TGCGCCAGCAGCCCGGGACTAGCGGGGGGGCCACAGACCCAGTACTTC.

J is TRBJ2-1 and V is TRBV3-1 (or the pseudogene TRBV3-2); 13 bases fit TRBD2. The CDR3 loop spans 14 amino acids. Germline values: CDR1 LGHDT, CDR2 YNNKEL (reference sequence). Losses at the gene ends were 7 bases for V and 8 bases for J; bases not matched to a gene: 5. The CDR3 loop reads CASTTSGRGDEQFF. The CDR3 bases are TGTGCCAGCACTACTAGCGGGAGGGGAGATGAGCAGTTCTTC.

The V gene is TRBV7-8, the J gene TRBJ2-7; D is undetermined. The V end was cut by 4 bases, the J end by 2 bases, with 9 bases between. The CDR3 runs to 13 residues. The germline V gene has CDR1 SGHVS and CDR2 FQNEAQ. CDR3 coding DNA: TGTGCCAGCAGCTACACTGCTACCTACGAGCAGTACTTC. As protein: CASSYTATYEQYF.

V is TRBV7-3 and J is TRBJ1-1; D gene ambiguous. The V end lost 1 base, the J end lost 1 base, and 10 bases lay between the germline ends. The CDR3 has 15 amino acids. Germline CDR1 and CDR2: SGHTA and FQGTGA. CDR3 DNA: TGTGCCAGCAGCTTAAGGAGGGTGGAGAACACTGAAGCTTTCTTT. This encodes CASSLRRVENTEAFF.

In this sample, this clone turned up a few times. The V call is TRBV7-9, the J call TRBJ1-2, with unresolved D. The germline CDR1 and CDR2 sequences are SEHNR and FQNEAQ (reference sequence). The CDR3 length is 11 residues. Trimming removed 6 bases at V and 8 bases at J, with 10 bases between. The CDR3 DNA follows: TGTGCCAGCAGTGCCTCGGGCGGCTACACCTTC. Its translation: CASSASGGYTF.

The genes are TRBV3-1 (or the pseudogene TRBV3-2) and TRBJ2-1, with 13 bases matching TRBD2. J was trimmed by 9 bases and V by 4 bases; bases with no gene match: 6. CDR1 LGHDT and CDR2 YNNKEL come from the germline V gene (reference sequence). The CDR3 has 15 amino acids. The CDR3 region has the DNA TGTGCCAGCAGCCCTACTAGCGGGGGGGCCGTTGAGCAGTTCTTC. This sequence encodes CASSPTSGGAVEQFF.

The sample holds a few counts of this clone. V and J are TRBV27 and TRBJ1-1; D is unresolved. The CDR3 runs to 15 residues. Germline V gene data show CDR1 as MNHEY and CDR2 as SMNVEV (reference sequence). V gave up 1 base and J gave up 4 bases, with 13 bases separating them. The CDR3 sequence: CASSLLSGLSTEAFF. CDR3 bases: TGTGCCAGCAGTTTATTGTCCGGTTTGAGCACTGAAGCTTTCTTT.

CDR3 nucleotides: TGTGCCAGCAGCTTATGGCCTAGCGGGAAGGATGAGCAGTTCTTC. Its protein product is CASSLWPSGKDEQFF. V is TRBV11-3 and J is TRBJ2-1; 9 nucleotides align to TRBD2. Germline V gene sequence: CDR1 SGHNT, CDR2 YENEEA. The CDR3 consists of 15 residues. The V and J ends lost 2 bases and 8 bases, in that order; junction bases with no gene match: 7.

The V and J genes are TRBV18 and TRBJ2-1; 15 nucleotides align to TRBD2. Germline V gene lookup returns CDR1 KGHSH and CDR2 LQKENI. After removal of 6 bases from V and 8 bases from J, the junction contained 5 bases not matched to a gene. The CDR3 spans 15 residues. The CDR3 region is CASSLGLAGGDEQFF. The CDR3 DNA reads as TGTGCCAGCTCGCTTGGACTAGCGGGAGGGGATGAGCAGTTCTTC.

In DNA form, the CDR3 reads TGTGCCAGCAGCCGACAGGGGGCGGGTAATGAAAAACTGTTTTTT. Protein sequence: CASSRQGAGNEKLFF. This chain joins TRBV6-5 and TRBJ1-4, with 10 positions matching TRBD1. Germline V gene data show CDR1 as MNHEY and CDR2 as SVGAGI. V shed 6 bases, J shed 4 bases, and the junction held 5 bases outside the gene matches. The length of the CDR3 is 15 residues.

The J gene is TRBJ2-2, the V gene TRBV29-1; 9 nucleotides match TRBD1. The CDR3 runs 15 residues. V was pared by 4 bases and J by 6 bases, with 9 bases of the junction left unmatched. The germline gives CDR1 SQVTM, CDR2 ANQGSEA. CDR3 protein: CSVGGTGFHPGELFF. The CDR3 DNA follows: TGCAGCGTTGGGGGGACAGGGTTCCATCCCGGGGAGCTGTTTTTT.

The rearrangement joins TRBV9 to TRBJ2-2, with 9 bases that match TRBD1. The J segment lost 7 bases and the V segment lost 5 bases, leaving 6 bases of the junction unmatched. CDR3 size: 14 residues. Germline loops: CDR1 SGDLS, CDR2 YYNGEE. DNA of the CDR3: TGTGCCAGCAGTGTACAGGGGGCAATCGGGGAGCTGTTTTTT. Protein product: CASSVQGAIGELFF.

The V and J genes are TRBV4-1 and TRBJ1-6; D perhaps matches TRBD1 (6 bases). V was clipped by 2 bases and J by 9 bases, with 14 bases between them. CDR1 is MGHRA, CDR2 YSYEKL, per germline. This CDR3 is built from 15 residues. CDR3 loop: CASSQWIGGSSPLHF. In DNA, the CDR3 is TGCGCCAGCAGCCAATGGATAGGGGGTAGTTCACCCCTCCACTTT.

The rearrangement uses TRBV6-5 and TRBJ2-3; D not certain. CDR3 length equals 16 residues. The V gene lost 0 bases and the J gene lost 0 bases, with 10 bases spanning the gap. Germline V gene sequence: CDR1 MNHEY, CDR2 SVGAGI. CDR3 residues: CASSYSASRSTDTQYF. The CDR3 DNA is TGTGCCAGCAGTTACTCCGCGAGCCGTAGCACAGATACGCAGTATTTT.

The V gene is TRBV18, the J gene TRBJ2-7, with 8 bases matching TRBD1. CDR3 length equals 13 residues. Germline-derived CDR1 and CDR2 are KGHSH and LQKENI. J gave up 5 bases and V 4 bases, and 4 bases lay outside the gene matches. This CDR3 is CASSRQGQDEQYV. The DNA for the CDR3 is TGTGCCAGCTCACGACAGGGGCAGGACGAGCAGTACGTC.

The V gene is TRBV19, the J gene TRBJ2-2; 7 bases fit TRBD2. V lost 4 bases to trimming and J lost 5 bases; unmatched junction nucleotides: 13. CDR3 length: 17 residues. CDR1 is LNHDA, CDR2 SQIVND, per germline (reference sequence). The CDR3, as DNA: TGTGCCAGTAGTACCCTCCTGGGCGGGAGACGGACCGGGGAGCTGTTTTTT. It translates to CASSTLLGGRRTGELFF.

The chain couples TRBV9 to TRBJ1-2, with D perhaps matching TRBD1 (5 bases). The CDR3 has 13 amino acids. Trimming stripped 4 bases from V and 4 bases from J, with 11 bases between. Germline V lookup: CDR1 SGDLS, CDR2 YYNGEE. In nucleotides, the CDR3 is TGTGCCAGCAGCACAGGATCCCTCTATGGCTACACCTTC. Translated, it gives CASSTGSLYGYTF. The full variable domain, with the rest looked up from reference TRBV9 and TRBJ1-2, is DSGVTQTPKHLITATGQRVTLRCSPRSGDLSVYWYQQSLDQGLQFLIQYYNGEERAKGNILERFSAQQFPDLHSELNLSSLELGDSALYFCASSTGSLYGYTFGSGTRLTVV.

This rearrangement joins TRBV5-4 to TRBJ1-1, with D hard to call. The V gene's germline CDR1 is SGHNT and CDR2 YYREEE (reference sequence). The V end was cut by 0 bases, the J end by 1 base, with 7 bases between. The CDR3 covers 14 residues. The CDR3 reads CASSLGRSNTEAFF. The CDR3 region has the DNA TGTGCCAGCAGCTTGGGACGGTCGAACACTGAAGCTTTCTTT.

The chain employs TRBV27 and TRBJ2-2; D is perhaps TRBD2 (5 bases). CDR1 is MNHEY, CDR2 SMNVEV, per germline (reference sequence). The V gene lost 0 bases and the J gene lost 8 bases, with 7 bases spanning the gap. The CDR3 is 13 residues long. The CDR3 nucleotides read TGTGCCAGCAGTTTATCGTGGAGGGGGGAGCTGTTTTTT. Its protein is CASSLSWRGELFF.

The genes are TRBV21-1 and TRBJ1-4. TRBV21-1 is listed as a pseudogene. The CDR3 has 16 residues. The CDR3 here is CASSKRRGQGSEKLFF. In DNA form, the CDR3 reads TGTGCCAGCAGCAAACGGCGGGGGCAAGGGAGCGAAAAACTGTTTTTT.